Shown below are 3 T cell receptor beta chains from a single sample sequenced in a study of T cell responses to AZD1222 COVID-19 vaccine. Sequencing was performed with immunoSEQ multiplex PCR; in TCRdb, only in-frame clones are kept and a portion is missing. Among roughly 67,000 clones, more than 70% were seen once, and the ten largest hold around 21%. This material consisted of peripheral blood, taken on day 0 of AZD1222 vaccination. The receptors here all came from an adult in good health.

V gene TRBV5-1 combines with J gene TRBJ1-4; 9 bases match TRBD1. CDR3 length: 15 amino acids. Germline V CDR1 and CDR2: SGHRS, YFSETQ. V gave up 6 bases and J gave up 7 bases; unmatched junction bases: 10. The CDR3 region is CASTMGGQGREKLFF. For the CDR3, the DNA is TGCGCCAGCACCATGGGGGGACAGGGTCGTGAAAAACTGTTTTTT. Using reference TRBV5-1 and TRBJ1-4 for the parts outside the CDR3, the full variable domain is KAGVTQTPRYLIKTRGQQVTLSCSPISGHRSVSWYQQTPGQGLQFLFEYFSETQRNKGNFPGRFSGRQFSNSRSEMNVSTLELGDSALYLCASTMGGQGREKLFFGSGTQLSVL.

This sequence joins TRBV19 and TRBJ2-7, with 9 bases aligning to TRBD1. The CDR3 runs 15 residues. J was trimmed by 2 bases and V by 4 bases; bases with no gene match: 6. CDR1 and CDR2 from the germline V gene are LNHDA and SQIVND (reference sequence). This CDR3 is CASSKGTGPPYEQYF. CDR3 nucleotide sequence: TGTGCCAGTAGTAAGGGGACAGGGCCCCCCTACGAGCAGTACTTC. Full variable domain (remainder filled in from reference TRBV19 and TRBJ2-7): DGGITQSPKYLFRKEGQNVTLSCEQNLNHDAMYWYRQDPGQGLRLIYYSQIVNDFQKGDIAEGYSVSREKKESFPLTVTSAQKNPTAFYLCASSKGTGPPYEQYFGPGTRLTVT.

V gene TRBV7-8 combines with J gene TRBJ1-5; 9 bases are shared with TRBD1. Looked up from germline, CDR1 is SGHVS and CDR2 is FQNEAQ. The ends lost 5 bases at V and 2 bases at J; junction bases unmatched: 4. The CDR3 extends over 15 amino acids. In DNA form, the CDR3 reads TGTGCCAGCAGCGGAACAGGGGGCGGCAATCAGCCCCAGCATTTT. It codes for CASSGTGGGNQPQHF. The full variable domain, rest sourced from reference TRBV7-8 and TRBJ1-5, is GAGVSQSPRYKVAKRGQDVALRCDPISGHVSLFWYQQALGQGPEFLTYFQNEAQLDKSGLPSDRFFAERPEGSVSTLKIQRTQQEDSAVYLCASSGTGGGNQPQHFGDGTRLSIL.